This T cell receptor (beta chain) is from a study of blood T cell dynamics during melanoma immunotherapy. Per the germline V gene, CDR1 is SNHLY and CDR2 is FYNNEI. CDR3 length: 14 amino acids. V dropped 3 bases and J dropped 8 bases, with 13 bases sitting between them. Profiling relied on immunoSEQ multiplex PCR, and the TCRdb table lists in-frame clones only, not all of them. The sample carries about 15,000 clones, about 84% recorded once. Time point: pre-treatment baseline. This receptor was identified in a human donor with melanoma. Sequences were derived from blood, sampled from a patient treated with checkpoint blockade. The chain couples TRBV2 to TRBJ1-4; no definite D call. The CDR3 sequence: CASSDGGIVEKLFF. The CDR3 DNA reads TGTGCCAGCAGTGATGGAGGAATAGTAGAAAAACTGTTTTTT. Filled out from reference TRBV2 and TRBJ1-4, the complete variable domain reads EPEVTQTPSHQVTQMGQEVILRCVPISNHLYFYWYRQILGQKVEFLVSFYNNEISEKSEIFDDQFSVERPDGSNFTLKIRSTKLEDSAMYFCASSDGGIVEKLFFGSGTQLSVL.